Given below is one T cell receptor (beta chain) in context. The antigen remains undetermined. TCRdb passed the 5' RACE reads through MiXCR, listing each CDR3 protein once. Of fewer than 250,000 distinct CDR3 sequences listed, roughly 10% are singletons. V dropped 6 bases and J dropped 7; count of bases not matched to a gene: 8. This CDR3 region has 15 residues. Germline CDR1 is SGHVS and CDR2 is FNYEAQ. The data belong to a study of CD8 T cells in ankylosing spondylitis. Whole-study findings and limits: About 8 highly homologous variants made up a TCR beta motif, and this motif appeared characteristic of ankylosing spondylitis blood.

Sequenced material: blood, either unsorted or a sorted T cell fraction (not recorded which). The sequence came from a male donor with ankylosing spondylitis or in good health (not recorded which). The rearrangement uses TRBV7-6 and TRBJ2-3, with 12 bases aligning to TRBD2. The CDR3 bases are TGTGCCAGCAGTTCTTGGACTAGCGGGATTAATACGCAGTATTTT. This gives the protein CASSSWTSGINTQYF.